This T cell receptor beta chain came from a study of OX40 agonist ivuxolimab in advanced cancers. Study at large: An agonistic human IgG2 monoclonal antibody against OX40 (CD134) was given. Partial responses were observed in three patients, of whom one had hepatocellular carcinoma and two had cutaneous melanoma. Overall study findings and caveats: At doses 0.1 to 3.0 mg/kg, CD4+ and CD8+ clones expanded. Among the lowest levels of clonal expansion were found in partial responders at 0.1-3.0 mg/kg.

The CDR3 consists of 15 residues. The trim removed 3 bases at V and 8 bases at J, leaving 10 bases unmatched. Germline assignment: CDR1 SGDLS and CDR2 YYNGEE. This clone was counted a few times. Its cognate antigen is unknown. The protocol was immunoSEQ multiplex PCR, while the TCRdb copy is restricted to in-frame clones and leaves out a portion. This sample has 100,000 or so clones; around nine tenths occur once, and the top ten carry less than 0.2%. The clonotype originates from an adult with an advanced solid tumor such as melanoma, head and neck, liver or kidney cancer. The chain joins TRBV9 to TRBJ1-5; the match to TRBD1 covers 8 bases. The specimen was CD4+ or CD8+ T cells sorted from blood, collected in a trial of the OX40 agonist ivuxolimab. The CDR3 protein is CASSAQDRESEPQHF. The CDR3 DNA reads TGTGCCAGCAGCGCCCAGGACAGGGAGTCGGAGCCCCAGCATTTT.